The following is a T cell receptor beta chain sequence with its context. Its binding antigen is unknown. No per-base quality is available; no much larger clone lies one base away. This specimen's time point label, per the study, means: baseline before first vaccination. The vaccinee samples were drawn from two UK trials, COV001 and COV002, one of which was a single-blind randomized controlled phase 2/3 trial testing AZD1222 (ChAdOx1 nCoV-19) in healthy adults. For TCRbeta chain sequencing, PBMC samples from trial participants were taken at day 0 and at day 28 after the second dose. The CDR3 regions of human TCRbeta chains were subjected to immunosequencing. In the paper's pipeline: Repertoire TCRs were checked for matches against a reference library of SARS-CoV-2-specific TCRs that had been generated using the MIRA antigen-specificity platform. Breadth meant the fraction of unique TCRs that were SARS-CoV-2-associated, whereas depth meant the fraction of total T cells that were SARS-CoV-2-associated. Using the MIRA data, each spike-specific TCR was assigned both to the spike region to which the TCR was reactive and to a CD4 or CD8 class. Log10-transformed breadth and depth values were compared by one-way ANOVA with Sidak's multiple comparisons tests. Sourced from immuneACCESS, this table was stored by TCRdb with only in-frame sequences that have V and J called. A share of the clones is absent; for the studies checked, an unresolved V gene accounts for under half, and the remainder has no known explanation. D and trimming were read from the DNA, whereas the V and J calls and clone size are those reported in that table. For this sample the table gives 45,000 to 70,000 clones, of which 86% were detected only once. The top ten hold roughly a sixth of the sample.

The record originates from a study of T cell responses to AZD1222 COVID-19 vaccine (dated by TCRdb to about 2021). The study in broad terms: AZD1222 recipients with second doses at about 4 weeks or about 12 weeks were pooled, because spike-specific TCR depth and breadth did not differ between schedules. A total of more than 230 trial participants underwent TCR sequencing, of whom some 200 had received two doses of AZD1222 and about 25 had received two doses of the MenACWY control vaccine. Trial participants were enrolled by age into subgroups of 18-55, 56-69 and 70-plus years, and 148, 28 and 57 TCR-sequenced participants, respectively, were included in these subgroups.

Results the study describes overall, beyond this receptor: Reportedly, almost half of the unique spike-specific TCRs recognized epitopes lying outside the regions that are mutated in the B.1.351 and B.1.1.7 variants. The whole spike protein was spanned by vaccine-associated CD4 TCRs, and dominant responses were seen in regions 160-218 and 743-854. Participants were mostly white British and included more females than males, and it was suggested by the authors that clonal diversity may have been underestimated. Conclusions about previously exposed vaccinees were limited because only a handful of AZD1222 recipients were SARS-CoV-2 seropositive at baseline. Because no day 14 peak-response samples were available, repertoires were characterized only after the peak T cell response. The 56-69-year group was small, and its depth increase did not reach significance, likely because of low power. After two AZD1222 doses, spike-specific TCR breadth and depth were significantly higher than at day 0 and than in MenACWY recipients.

The V and J ends are trimmed by 3 bases and 8 bases, leaving 10 bases between them. CDR1 and CDR2 are drawn from the germline V gene (reference sequence): LGHDT, YNNKEL. The CDR3 starts with the cysteine, ends with the phenylalanine, and has 12 residues. The CDR3 DNA has 36 bases and is translated from base 1. The source of this sequence is an adult in good health. The material sequenced was peripheral blood, taken on day 0 of AZD1222 vaccination. Recombination joined TRBV3-1 (or the pseudogene TRBV3-2) with TRBJ1-2, with the D gene call left open. Here the CDR3 is given as CASSQGGRGYTF. The DNA is TGTGCCAGCAGCCAGGGAGGGCGAGGCTACACCTTC.